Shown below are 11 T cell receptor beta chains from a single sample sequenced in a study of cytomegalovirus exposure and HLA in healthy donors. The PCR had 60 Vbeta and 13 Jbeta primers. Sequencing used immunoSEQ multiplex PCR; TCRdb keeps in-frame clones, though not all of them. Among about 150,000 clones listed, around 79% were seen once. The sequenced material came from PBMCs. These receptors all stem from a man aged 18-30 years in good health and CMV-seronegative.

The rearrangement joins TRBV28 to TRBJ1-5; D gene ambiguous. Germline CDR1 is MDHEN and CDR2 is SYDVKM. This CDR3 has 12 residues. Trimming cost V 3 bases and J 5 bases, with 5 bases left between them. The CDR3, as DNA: TGTGCCAGCAGTTTTCCTGATCAGCCCCAGCATTTT. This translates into CASSFPDQPQHF.

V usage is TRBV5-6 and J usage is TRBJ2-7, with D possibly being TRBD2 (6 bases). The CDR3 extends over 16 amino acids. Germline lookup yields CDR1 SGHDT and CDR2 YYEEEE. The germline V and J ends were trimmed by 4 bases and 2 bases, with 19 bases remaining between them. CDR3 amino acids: CASSAFGGGTTYEQYV. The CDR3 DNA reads TGTGCCAGCAGCGCTTTTGGGGGAGGAACGACCTACGAGCAGTACGTC.

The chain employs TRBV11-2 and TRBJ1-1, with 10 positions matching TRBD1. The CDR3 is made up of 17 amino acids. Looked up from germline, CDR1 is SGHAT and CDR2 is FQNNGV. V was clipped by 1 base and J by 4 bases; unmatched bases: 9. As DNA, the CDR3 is TGTGCCAGCAGCTTAGGTATTGGGACAGGGGTCGGCACTGAAGCTTTCTTT. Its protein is CASSLGIGTGVGTEAFF.

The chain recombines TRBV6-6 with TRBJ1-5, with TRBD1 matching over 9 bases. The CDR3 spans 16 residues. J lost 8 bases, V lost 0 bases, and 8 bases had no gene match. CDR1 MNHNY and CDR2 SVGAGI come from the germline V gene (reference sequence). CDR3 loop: CASSYSRTTGGEPQHF. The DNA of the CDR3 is TGTGCCAGCAGTTACTCGAGAACGACAGGGGGGGAGCCCCAGCATTTT.

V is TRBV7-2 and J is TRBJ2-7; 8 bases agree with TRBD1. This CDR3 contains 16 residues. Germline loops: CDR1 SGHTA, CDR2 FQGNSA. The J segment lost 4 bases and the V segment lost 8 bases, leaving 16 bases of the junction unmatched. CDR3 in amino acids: CASGIQGDPFPYEQYF. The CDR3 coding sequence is TGTGCCAGCGGAATACAGGGGGATCCCTTTCCTTACGAGCAGTACTTC.

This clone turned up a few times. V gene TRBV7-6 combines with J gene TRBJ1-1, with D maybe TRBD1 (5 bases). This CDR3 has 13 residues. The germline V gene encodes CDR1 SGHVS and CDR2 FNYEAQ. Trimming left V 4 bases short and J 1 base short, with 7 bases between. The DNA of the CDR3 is TGTGCCAGCAGCTCTGGACAGAACACTGAAGCTTTCTTT. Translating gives CASSSGQNTEAFF.

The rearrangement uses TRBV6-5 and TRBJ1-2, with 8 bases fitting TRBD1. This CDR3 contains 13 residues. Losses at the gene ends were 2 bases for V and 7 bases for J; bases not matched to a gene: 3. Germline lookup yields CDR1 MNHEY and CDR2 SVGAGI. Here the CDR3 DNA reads TGTGCCAGCAGTTACGCAGGGGGCCTTGGCTACACCTTC. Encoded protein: CASSYAGGLGYTF.

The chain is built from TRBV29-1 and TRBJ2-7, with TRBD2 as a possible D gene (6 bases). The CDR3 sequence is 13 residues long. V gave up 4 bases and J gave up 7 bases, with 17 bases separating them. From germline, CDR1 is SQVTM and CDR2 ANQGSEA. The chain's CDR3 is CSVGGTGGWEQYF. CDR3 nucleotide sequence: TGCAGCGTTGGAGGCACCGGGGGTTGGGAGCAGTACTTC.

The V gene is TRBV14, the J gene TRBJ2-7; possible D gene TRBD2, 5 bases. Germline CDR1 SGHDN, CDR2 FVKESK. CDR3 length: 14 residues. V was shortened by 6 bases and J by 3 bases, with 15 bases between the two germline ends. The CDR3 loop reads CASSRAGAGYEQYF. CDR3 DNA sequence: TGTGCCAGCAGTCGCGCGGGCGCGGGCTACGAGCAGTACTTC.

The CDR3 DNA reads as TGCGCCAGCAGCACCTGGACATCTTATGGCTACACCTTC. Its protein product is CASSTWTSYGYTF. This chain links TRBV5-1 with TRBJ1-2; maybe TRBD1 (5 bases). Trimming removed 4 bases at V and 5 bases at J, with 12 bases between. Germline CDR1 reads SGHRS; CDR2 reads YFSETQ. This CDR3 spans 13 amino acids.

The CDR3 loop reads CASSYAGTGGSEQYF. CDR3 coding DNA: TGTGCCAGCAGTTATGCGGGGACAGGGGGCTCCGAGCAGTACTTC. The chain uses TRBV6-5 and TRBJ2-7; TRBD1 matches at 12 bases. This CDR3 comprises 15 residues. The V gene end was trimmed by 3 bases and the J gene end by 6 bases; junction bases not matched to a gene: 6. CDR1 and CDR2 from the germline V gene are MNHEY and SVGAGI.